The subject of this entry is one T cell receptor beta chain. Authors' data handling: Reference gene primer amplification gave nucleated cell count estimates. Data came from immunoSEQ multiplex PCR; TCRdb stores just in-frame clones and leaves some out. V, J and clone size are those of that table, while D and trimming were read from the DNA. The sample lists fewer than 90,000 clones, roughly 80% occurring once. The source of the sample is a study of blood T cell repertoires in COVID-19. In the study overall: Material from acute and convalescent COVID-19 was sourced from the United States, Italy and Spain. The cDNA or gDNA used as material had been derived from T cells, B-cell-depleted T cells, or PBMCs.

The CDR3 loop spans 17 amino acids. V lost 1 base and J 0 bases, leaving 13 bases between the germline ends. The V gene's germline CDR1 is SGHNT and CDR2 YYREEE (reference sequence). The J gene is TRBJ1-4, the V gene TRBV5-4; D is ambiguous. The TCR sequence derives from a human donor in a cohort sampled during active COVID-19. Material for sequencing was peripheral blood. The CDR3 bases are TGTGCCAGCAGCTTGAGCCCCGCCGGGGCAACTAATGAAAAACTGTTTTTT. This sequence encodes CASSLSPAGATNEKLFF.